This T cell receptor (beta chain) originates from a study of shared clonotypes between healthy human individuals (dated by TCRdb to the early 2020s). Study-wide context: A couple of women and a few men aged 18 to 49 years were included in the cohort. For each donor, CD4 naive and CD4 memory were each run on three plates, CD8 naive on two plates, and CD8 memory on one plate. The study deeply sequenced blood TCR repertoires of about 5 healthy adults to estimate repertoire size and the extent of clonotype sharing between individuals. Libraries were prepared and TCR repertoires were sequenced by different laboratories using diverse techniques, in order to increase sequencing depth and limit assay-specific biases. Between about 0.94 and 8.9 billion PBMCs per donor were obtained by leukapheresis. The study at large found these results: Incomplete sequencing was indicated by rarefaction of sorted-subset datasets, despite the large sequencing depth. Only blood was sampled, and tissue TCR repertoires likely differ from those in blood. Naive subsets generally had larger estimated clonotype richness than memory subsets did. When several donors were compared, the shared fraction of clonotypes was about 5.4% for naive CD4, more than 3% for naive CD8, 2% to 2.5% for memory CD4, and around 0.4% for memory CD8. Clonotypes shared by all four sorted-subset donors showed higher generation probabilities than non-shared clonotypes. Pairwise subsampling led to the expectation that sequencing depth would affect the degree of clonotype sharing among donors. The small number of donors limited the genetic and exposure-history diversity represented.

Using the deep immunoSEQ assay, TCR CDR3 regions were amplified from genomic DNA by multiplex PCR. Genomic DNA extracted from each cell subset was distributed evenly over all wells of several immunoSEQ 96-well plates, and each plate served as one replicate. For sorted subsets, about 220 ng of genomic DNA, equivalent to roughly 33,000 T cell genomes, went into each replicate PCR. The purified libraries were quantified using a Qubit 3.0 fluorometer, sized with a Bioanalyzer 2100, and then quantified again using the KAPA Library Quantification kit. Every immunoSEQ 96-well plate was sequenced on a separate single-read 150-cycle Illumina NextSeq 550 flow cell. Per the source publication's procedure: Because the immunoSEQ output held only junctional sequences and lacked quality scores, the filtering could not match the filtering applied to full-length reads. Sequences were annotated with PyIR, a Python wrapper for IgBLAST v1.9, and V/J genes and CDR3 were assigned using IMGT germline references. Any read was removed if the V/J assignment was weak (E-value above 1e-6), the CDR3 was missing, or the read contained stop codons, out-of-frame junctions, or ambiguous translated residues. A V3J clonotype was defined by an identical inferred V gene, J gene, and CDR3 amino acid sequence. Percentage overlap between repertoires was computed as shared unique clonotypes divided by the size of the smaller repertoire. Repertoire richness was assessed with RTK rarefaction, the Chao1 estimator, and Recon v2.1 estimates of unobserved clonotypes. OLGA was used to compute generation probabilities for all TCRbeta clonotypes that the gDNA method yielded from a handful of donors. TCRdb holds this immuneACCESS table with in-frame rearrangements only. Some clones are missing; in checked studies, unresolved V genes explain under half, and the rest has no known cause. V, J and clone size were drawn from that table, and D and trimming were deduced from the DNA. Within this sample are 2.5 million or so clones, with around nine tenths of them counted one time only. The top ten clones comprise about 0.13% of the sample.

As concerns this clone: There is no known antigen for this receptor. Within one base of it there is no much larger clone, and no base qualities were kept.

Between the V and J ends, shortened by 3 bases and 2 bases respectively, the junction contains 7 bases. Via the germline V gene, CDR1 is SQVTM and CDR2 ANQGSEA. The CDR3 runs 13 residues from the cysteine to the phenylalanine. Just the 39-base CDR3 DNA is kept, in frame starting at base 1. The donors were healthy, HIV-negative adults with no recently reported acute infections or vaccinations. Every donor was a Caucasian adult residing in Nashville, Tennessee, USA. CD4+ T cells were enriched by magnetic negative selection, after which naive cells were positively selected on CD45RA and the negative fraction was taken as the memory subset. Blood was collected by leukapheresis, and PBMCs were isolated by Ficoll-Histopaque density gradient centrifugation and then cryopreserved in liquid nitrogen vapor phase. Analytical flow cytometry was used to check the purity and quantity of every magnetically sorted T cell population. Genomic DNA was isolated from each sorted fraction and quantified by UV absorbance on a Nanodrop 2000c.

The chain is made from TRBV29-1 and TRBJ2-2; the D gene cannot be resolved reliably. The sequenced sample was naive CD4+ T cells sorted from blood. The cell subset or site label here, explained by the study, means: CD45RA+ positively selected. The receptor was isolated from a man aged 18 to 30 in good health. The nucleotide sequence is given as TGCAGCGTTGACTTACTAAACACCGGGGAGCTGTTTTTT. Its protein product is CSVDLLNTGELFF.